A single TCR beta chain is shown here with its context. What it binds is unknown. Expressed TCRB transcripts were sequenced because the isolated RNA had all been reverse transcribed beforehand. Data came from immunoSEQ multiplex PCR; TCRdb stores just in-frame clones and leaves some out. Counted here are more than 100,000 clones, 9% occurring once; the ten biggest clones make up about 0.7%. The data were taken from a study of beta chain features in type 1 diabetes. Looking at the study overall: Sorted cells examined across all samples numbered 85 million to 130 million.

The study, taken as a whole, reports: When Type 1 diabetes patients were examined, their TCRB CDR3s proved moderately but significantly shorter in all four CD4+ subsets. The question left open here concerned HLA type influencing TCRB rearrangement.

The germline V gene encodes CDR1 LGHNA and CDR2 YSLEER. V lost 4 bases, J lost 4 bases, and 16 bases lay in between. CDR3 length equals 16 residues. The V gene is TRBV4-3, the J gene TRBJ2-2; D may be TRBD1 (6 bases). The TCR comes from a man aged 25-45 years with type 1 diabetes. Material for sequencing was central memory CD4+ T cells from blood. The CDR3 DNA follows: TGCGCCAGCAGCCTCCTCCCGGACAGTGCCACCGGGGAGCTGTTTTTT. Encoded protein: CASSLLPDSATGELFF.